This T cell receptor (beta chain) is from a study of CD8+ T cells in alopecia areata. Study as a whole: Each of the treated patients was given oral tofacitinib, 5 to 10 mg twice daily, for moderate-to-severe alopecia areata.

Study-wide results and caveats: Sequence data from scalp samples additionally include resident alphabeta T cells of normal skin. Greater clonality was observed in lesional scalp samples, especially alopecia totalis/universalis, versus normal scalp.

It was cDNA, reverse transcribed from extracted RNA, that served as the sequencing template. The data were produced by immunoSEQ multiplex PCR, yet TCRdb's version contains in-frame clones alone and is incomplete. The table lists 150,000 to 200,000 clones, roughly 46% of them singletons. Treatment in this sample: oral pan-JAK inhibitor, 5-10 mg twice daily. Trimming stripped 6 bases from V and 4 bases from J, with 10 bases between. This CDR3 contains 13 residues. Germline CDR1 SNHLY, CDR2 FYNNEI. About this clone itself: Its antigen remains unknown.

The TCR originated in a human donor with alopecia areata. J is TRBJ1-5 and V is TRBV2; D may be TRBD1 (6 bases). The starting material was CD8+ T cells sorted from blood, obtained at approximately week 52, from a patient treated with tofacitinib. The CDR3 region has the DNA TGTGCCAGCAGGGAAACAGGGAATCAGCCCCAGCATTTT. It yields the protein CASRETGNQPQHF.